This T cell receptor beta chain was captured by sequencing in a study of blood T cell repertoires in COVID-19. The CDR3 contains 17 residues. Losses at the gene ends were 4 bases for V and 3 bases for J; bases not matched to a gene: 10. Germline loops: CDR1 SGDLS, CDR2 YYNGEE. Using immunoSEQ multiplex PCR, the repertoire was profiled, and TCRdb retains in-frame clones only, with some absent. The sample shows roughly 240,000 clones, over 75% of them seen only once. The chain is built from TRBV9 and TRBJ2-1; 10 nucleotides align to TRBD1. The sample taken for sequencing was PBMCs or T cells enriched from blood (not recorded which). This sequence originates from a woman in her fifties or sixties with acute COVID-19. CDR3 nucleotides: TGTGCCAGCAGCTATTCCGTCGGGACAGGGGTCTACAATGAGCAGTTCTTC. Translated: CASSYSVGTGVYNEQFF.